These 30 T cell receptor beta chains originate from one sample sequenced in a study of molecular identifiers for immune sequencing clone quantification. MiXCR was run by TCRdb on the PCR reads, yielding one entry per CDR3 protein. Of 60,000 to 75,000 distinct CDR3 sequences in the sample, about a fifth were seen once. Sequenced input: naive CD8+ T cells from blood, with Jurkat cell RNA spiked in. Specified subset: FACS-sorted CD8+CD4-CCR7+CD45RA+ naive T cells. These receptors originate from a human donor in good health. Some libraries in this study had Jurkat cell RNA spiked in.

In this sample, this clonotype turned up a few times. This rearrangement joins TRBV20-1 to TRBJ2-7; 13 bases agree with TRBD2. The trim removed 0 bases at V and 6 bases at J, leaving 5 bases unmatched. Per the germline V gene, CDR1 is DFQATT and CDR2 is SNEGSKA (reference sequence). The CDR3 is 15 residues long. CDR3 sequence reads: CSARDGTSGTPEQYF. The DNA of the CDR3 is TGCAGTGCTAGAGACGGGACTAGCGGGACCCCCGAGCAGTACTTC.

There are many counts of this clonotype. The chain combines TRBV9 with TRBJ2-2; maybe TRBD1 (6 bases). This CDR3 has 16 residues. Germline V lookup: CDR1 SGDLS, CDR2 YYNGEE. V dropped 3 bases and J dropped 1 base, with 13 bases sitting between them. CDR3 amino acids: CASSALGHMNTGELFF. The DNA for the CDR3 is TGTGCCAGCAGCGCCCTGGGACATATGAACACCGGGGAGCTGTTTTTT.

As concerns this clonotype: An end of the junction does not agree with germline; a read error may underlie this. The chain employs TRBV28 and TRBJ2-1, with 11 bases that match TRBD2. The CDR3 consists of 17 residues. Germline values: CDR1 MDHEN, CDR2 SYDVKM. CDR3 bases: TGTGCCGGCAGTTTGGGGGCTAGCGGGAGGAGTTTTGATGAGCAGTCCTTC. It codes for CAGSLGASGRSFDEQSF.

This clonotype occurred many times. The CDR3 DNA is TGCAGTGCTAGATCTCCTAATCTACGTGAGCAGTACTTC. It yields the protein CSARSPNLREQYF. The gene calls are TRBV20-1 and TRBJ2-7; unclear D gene. The CDR3 sequence is 13 residues long. Germline values: CDR1 DFQATT, CDR2 SNEGSKA (reference sequence). Trimming took 2 bases from V and 7 from J, leaving 15 bases between them.

This CDR3 is CASSYSLWREGSGELFF. Written as DNA, the CDR3 is TGTGCCAGCAGTTACTCGTTATGGCGGGAGGGCAGCGGGGAGCTGTTTTTT. V gene TRBV6-5 combines with J gene TRBJ2-2, with TRBD2 matching over 9 bases. V shed 0 bases and J 7 bases; nucleotides not matched to a gene: 9. The germline V gene has CDR1 MNHEY and CDR2 SVGAGI. This CDR3 is built from 17 residues.

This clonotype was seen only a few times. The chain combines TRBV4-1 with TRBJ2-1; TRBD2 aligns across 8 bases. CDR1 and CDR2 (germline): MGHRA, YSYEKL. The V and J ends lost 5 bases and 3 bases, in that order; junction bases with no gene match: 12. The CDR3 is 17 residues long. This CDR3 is CASSNHGAGAVYNEQFF. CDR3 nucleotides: TGCGCCAGCAGCAACCACGGAGCGGGAGCGGTCTACAATGAGCAGTTCTTC.

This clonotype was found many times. CDR3: CASSQVGGRENSGELFF. CDR3 sequence (DNA): TGCGCCAGCAGCCAAGTCGGCGGGCGGGAGAATTCCGGGGAGCTGTTTTTT. V is TRBV4-1 and J is TRBJ2-2; 7 nucleotides line up with TRBD2. This CDR3 has 17 amino acids. Germline CDR1 reads MGHRA; CDR2 reads YSYEKL. J was trimmed by 6 bases and V by 1 base; bases with no gene match: 11.

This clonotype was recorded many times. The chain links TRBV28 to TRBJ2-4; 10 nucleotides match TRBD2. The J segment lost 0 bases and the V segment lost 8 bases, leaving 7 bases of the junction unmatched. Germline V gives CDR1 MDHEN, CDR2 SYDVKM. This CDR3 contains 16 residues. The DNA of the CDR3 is TGTGCCAGCTTTGGACTAGCGGAAATAGCCAAAAACATTCAGTACTTC. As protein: CASFGLAEIAKNIQYF.

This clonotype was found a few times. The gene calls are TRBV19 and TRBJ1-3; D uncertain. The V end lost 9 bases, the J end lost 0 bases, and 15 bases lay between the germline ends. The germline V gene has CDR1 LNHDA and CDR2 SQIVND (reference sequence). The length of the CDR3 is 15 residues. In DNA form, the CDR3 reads TGTGCCAGCAGCGGATCGGGGAACTCTGGAAACACCATATATTTT. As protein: CASSGSGNSGNTIYF.

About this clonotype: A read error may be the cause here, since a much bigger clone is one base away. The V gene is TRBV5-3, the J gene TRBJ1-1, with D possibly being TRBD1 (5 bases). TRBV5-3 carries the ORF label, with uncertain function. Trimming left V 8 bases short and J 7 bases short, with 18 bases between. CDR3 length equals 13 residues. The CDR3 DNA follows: TGTGCCAGCAGCCAGCACGGGGGAGGTGAAGCTTTCTTT. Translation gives CASSQHGGGEAFF.

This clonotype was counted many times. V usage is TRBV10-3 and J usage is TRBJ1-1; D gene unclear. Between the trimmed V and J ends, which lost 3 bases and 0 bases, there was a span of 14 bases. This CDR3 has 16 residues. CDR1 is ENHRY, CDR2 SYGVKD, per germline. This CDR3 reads CAISEGTDRMNTEAFF. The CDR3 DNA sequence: TGTGCCATCAGTGAAGGTACAGATAGAATGAACACTGAAGCTTTCTTT.

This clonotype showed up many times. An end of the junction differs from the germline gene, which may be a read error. The chain's CDR3 is CASSQEREALLETSDEQYF. DNA of the CDR3: TGTGCCAGCAGCCAAGAGCGGGAGGCCCTGTTGGAGACCTCCGACGAGCAGTACTTC. The V call is TRBV14, the J call TRBJ2-7; TRBD2 matches 8 bases. The CDR3 contains 19 residues. Germline V gene sequence: CDR1 SGHDN, CDR2 FVKESK.

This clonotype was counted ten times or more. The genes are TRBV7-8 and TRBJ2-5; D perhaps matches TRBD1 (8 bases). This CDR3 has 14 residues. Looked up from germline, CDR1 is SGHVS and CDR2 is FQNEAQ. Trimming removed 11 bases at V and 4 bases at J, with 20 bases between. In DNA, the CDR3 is TGTGCCCAGGGGGCCTCCAGGGAGGGAGAGACCCAGTACTTC. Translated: CAQGASREGETQYF.

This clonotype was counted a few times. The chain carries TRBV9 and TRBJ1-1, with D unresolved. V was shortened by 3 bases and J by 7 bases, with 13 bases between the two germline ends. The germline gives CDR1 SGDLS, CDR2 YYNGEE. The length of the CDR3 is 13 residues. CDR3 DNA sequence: TGTGCCAGCAGCGCCCTTCCCGGGAGTGAAGCTTTCTTT. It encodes CASSALPGSEAFF.

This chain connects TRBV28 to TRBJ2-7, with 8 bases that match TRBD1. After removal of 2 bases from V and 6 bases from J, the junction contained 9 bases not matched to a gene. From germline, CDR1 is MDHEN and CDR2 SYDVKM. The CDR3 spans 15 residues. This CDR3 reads CASSLETGVIAEQYF. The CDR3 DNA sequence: TGTGCCAGCAGTTTAGAGACAGGGGTAATTGCCGAGCAGTACTTC.

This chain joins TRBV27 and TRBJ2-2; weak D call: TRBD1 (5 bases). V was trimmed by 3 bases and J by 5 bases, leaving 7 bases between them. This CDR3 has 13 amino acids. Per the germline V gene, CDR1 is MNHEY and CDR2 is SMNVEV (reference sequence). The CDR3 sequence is CASSFQGTGELFF. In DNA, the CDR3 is TGTGCCAGCAGTTTTCAGGGTACCGGGGAGCTGTTTTTT.

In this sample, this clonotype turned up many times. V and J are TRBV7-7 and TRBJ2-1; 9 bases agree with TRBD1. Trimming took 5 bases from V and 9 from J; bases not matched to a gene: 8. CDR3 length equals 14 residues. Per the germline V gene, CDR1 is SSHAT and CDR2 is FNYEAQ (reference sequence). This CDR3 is CASSPGTGFAEQFF. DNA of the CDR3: TGTGCCAGCAGCCCAGGGACAGGGTTCGCTGAGCAGTTCTTC.

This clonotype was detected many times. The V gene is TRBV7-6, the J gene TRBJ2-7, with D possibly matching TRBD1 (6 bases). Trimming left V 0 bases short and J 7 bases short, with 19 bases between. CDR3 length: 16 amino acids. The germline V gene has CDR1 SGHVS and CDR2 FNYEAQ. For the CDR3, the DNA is TGTGCCAGCAGCTTAGCGGGTTATGCAGGGGTCGGGGAGCAGTACTTC. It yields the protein CASSLAGYAGVGEQYF.

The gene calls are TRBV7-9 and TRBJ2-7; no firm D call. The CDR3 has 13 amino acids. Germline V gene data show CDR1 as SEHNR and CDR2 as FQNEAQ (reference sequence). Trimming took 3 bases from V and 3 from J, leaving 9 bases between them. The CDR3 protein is CASSLTLNYEQYF. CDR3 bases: TGTGCCAGCAGCTTGACACTAAACTACGAGCAGTACTTC. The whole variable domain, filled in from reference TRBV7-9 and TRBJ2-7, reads DTGVSQNPRHKITKRGQNVTFRCDPISEHNRLYWYRQTLGQGPEFLTYFQNEAQLEKSRLLSDRFSAERPKGSFSTLEIQRTEQGDSAMYLCASSLTLNYEQYFGPGTRLTVT.

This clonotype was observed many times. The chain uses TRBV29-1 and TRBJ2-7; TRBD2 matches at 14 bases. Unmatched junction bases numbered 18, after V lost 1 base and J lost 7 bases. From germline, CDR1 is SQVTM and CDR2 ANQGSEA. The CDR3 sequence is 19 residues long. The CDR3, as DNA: TGCAGCGTTGAAGGAGTGGGACACCTAGGACTAGCGGGAGGTCAGGAGCAGTACTTC. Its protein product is CSVEGVGHLGLAGGQEQYF.

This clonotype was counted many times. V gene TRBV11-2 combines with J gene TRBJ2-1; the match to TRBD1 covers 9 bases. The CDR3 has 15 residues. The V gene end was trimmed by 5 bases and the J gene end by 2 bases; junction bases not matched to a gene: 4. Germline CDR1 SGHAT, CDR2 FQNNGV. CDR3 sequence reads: CASSLGTGPYNEQFF. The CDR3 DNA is TGTGCCAGCAGCCTAGGGACAGGGCCCTACAATGAGCAGTTCTTC.

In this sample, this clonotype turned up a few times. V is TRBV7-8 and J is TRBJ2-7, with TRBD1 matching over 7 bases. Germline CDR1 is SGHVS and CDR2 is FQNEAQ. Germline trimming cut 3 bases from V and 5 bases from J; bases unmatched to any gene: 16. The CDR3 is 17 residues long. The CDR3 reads CASSFKGPHQQGHEQYF. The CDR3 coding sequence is TGTGCCAGCAGCTTTAAGGGACCCCATCAACAGGGGCACGAGCAGTACTTC.

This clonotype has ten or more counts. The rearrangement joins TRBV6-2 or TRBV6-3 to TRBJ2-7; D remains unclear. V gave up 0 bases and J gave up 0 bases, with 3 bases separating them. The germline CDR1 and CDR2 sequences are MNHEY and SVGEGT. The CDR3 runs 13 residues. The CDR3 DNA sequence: TGTGCCAGCAGTTACTCCCTCTCCTACGAGCAGTACTTC. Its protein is CASSYSLSYEQYF.

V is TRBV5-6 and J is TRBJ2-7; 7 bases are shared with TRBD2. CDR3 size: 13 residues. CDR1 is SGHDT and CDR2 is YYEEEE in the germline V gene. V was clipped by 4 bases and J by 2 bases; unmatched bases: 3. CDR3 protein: CASSRSGAYEQYF. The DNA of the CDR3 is TGTGCCAGCAGCCGCAGCGGGGCCTACGAGCAGTACTTC.

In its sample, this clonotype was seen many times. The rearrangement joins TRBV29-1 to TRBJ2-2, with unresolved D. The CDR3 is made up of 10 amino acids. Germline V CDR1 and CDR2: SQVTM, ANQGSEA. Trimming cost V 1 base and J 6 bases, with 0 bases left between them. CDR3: CSVEAGELFF. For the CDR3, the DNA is TGCAGCGTTGAAGCCGGGGAGCTGTTTTTT.

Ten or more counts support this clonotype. CDR3 coding DNA: TGCGCCAGCAGTGAACCCGGCAGTGACCTTCTGAACACTGAAGCTTTCTTT. Protein sequence: CASSEPGSDLLNTEAFF. This chain uses TRBV10-2 with TRBJ1-1; D gene uncertain. There are 17 residues in the CDR3. CDR1 is WSHSY and CDR2 is SAAADI in the germline V gene. V dropped 3 bases and J dropped 0 bases, with 17 bases sitting between them.

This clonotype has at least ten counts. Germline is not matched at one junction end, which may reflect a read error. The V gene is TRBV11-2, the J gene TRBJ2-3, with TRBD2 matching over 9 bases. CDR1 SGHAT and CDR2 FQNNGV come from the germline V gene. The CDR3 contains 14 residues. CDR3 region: CAMGIGTSKDTQYF. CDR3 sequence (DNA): TGTGCCATGGGTATCGGGACTAGCAAAGATACGCAGTATTTT. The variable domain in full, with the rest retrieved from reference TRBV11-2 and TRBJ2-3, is EAGVAQSPRYKIIEKRQSVAFWCNPISGHATLYWYQQILGQGPKLLIQFQNNGVVDDSQLPKDRFSAERLKGVDSTLKIQPAKLEDSAVYLCAMGIGTSKDTQYFGPGTRLTVL.

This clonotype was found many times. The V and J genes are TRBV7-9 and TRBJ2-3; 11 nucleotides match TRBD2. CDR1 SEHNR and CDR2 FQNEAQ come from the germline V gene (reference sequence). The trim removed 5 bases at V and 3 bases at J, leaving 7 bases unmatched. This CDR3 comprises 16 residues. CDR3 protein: CASSPLAGGATDTQYF. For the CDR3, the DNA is TGTGCCAGCAGCCCCCTAGCGGGAGGCGCTACAGATACGCAGTATTTT.

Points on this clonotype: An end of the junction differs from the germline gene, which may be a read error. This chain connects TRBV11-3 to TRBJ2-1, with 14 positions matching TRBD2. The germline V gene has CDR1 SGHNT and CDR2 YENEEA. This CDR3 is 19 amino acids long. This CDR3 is CASSSNPGLAGVLGNEQSF. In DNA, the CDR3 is TGTGCCAGCAGCTCCAACCCGGGACTAGCGGGAGTTTTGGGAAATGAGCAGTCCTTC.

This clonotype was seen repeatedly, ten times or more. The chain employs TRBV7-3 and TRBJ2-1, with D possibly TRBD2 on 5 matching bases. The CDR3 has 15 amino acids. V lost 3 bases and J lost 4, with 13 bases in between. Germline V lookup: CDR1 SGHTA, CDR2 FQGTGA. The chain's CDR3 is CASSFSAPQYNEQFF. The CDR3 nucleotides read TGTGCCAGCAGCTTTAGCGCCCCCCAATACAATGAGCAGTTCTTC. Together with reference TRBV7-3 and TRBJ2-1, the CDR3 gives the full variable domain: GAGVSQTPSNKVTEKGKYVELRCDPISGHTALYWYRQSLGQGPEFLIYFQGTGAADDSGLPNDRFFAVRPEGSVSTLKIQRTERGDSAVYLCASSFSAPQYNEQFFGPGTRLTVL.